These T cell receptor beta chains were read from a single sample in a study of cytomegalovirus exposure and HLA in healthy donors. TCRdb's copy holds only in-frame clones and misses some; the assay was immunoSEQ multiplex PCR. The sample holds about 140,000 clones, about 76% seen once. The sequenced sample was PBMCs. These TCRs come from a young man in good health and CMV-seronegative. The CDR3 runs from the conserved cysteine through the conserved F or W. The D gene is left open where the match is weak. Rows give clone size only sometimes, using once, few, many, or a class for an expanded clone.

clone size | D gene | J gene | V gene | CDR3 protein | CDR3 DNA
few | TRBD1 | TRBJ1-1 | TRBV29-1 | CSVRTGQAFF | TGCAGCGTCCGGACAGGTCAAGCTTTCTTT
few | - | TRBJ2-7 | TRBV4-2 | CASSQDLTYEQYF | TGTGCCAGCAGCCAAGATCTTACATACGAGCAGTACTTC
- | - | TRBJ1-2 | TRBV16 | CASSHGQGNYGYTF | TGTGCCAGCAGCCATGGGCAGGGAAACTATGGCTACACCTTC
- | - | TRBJ2-7 | TRBV7-2 | CASSRGESWHEQYF | TGTGCCAGCAGCCGAGGAGAGAGTTGGCACGAGCAGTACTTC
- | TRBD2 | TRBJ2-1 | TRBV5-1 | CASSASTSGSSYNEQFF | TGCGCCAGCAGCGCATCGACTAGCGGGAGCTCCTACAATGAGCAGTTCTTC
- | - | TRBJ2-7 | TRBV2 | CASSEGGTYEQYF | TGTGCCAGCAGTGAAGGCGGAACCTACGAGCAGTACTTC
- | TRBD1 | TRBJ2-7 | TRBV5-1 | CASSLEGQGRREQYF | TGCGCCAGCAGCTTGGAAGGACAGGGACGTCGAGAGCAGTACTTC
- | TRBD1 | TRBJ1-4 | TRBV15 | CATSNPPGQGEEKLFF | TGTGCCACCAGCAACCCTCCGGGACAGGGGGAAGAAAAACTGTTTTTT
- | - | TRBJ2-7 | TRBV14 | CASSQDPGSSYEQYF | TGTGCCAGCAGCCAAGATCCAGGCTCGTCCTACGAGCAGTACTTC
- | - | TRBJ1-5 | TRBV18 | CASSPGTNQPQHF | TGTGCCAGCTCACCAGGGACTAATCAGCCCCAGCATTTT
- | - | TRBJ2-2 | TRBV6-6 | CASTGRAELFF | TGTGCCAGCACTGGGCGCGCGGAGCTGTTTTTT
few | - | TRBJ2-7 | TRBV15 | CATSRDRRRSSYEQYF | TGTGCCACCAGCAGAGATCGCAGGAGGAGCTCCTACGAGCAGTACTTC
- | TRBD2 | TRBJ2-1 | TRBV9 | CASSVGGGDSYNEQFF | TGTGCCAGCAGCGTAGGCGGGGGTGACTCCTACAATGAGCAGTTCTTC
once | - | TRBJ1-1 | TRBV7-9 | CASTQTGRTNTEAFF | TGTGCCAGCACCCAGACGGGGAGAACGAACACTGAAGCTTTCTTT
- | TRBD1 | TRBJ2-7 | TRBV2 | CASTGGRMLF | TGTGCCAGCACAGGGGGCAGGATGCTCTTC
- | - | TRBJ1-2 | TRBV15 | CATSRDSGQGWGYTF | TGTGCCACCAGCAGAGATTCTGGGCAGGGATGGGGCTACACCTTC
few | - | TRBJ2-7 | TRBV15 | CATSHGKLPRTTSYEQYF | TGTGCCACCAGCCACGGGAAACTGCCTCGCACCACCTCCTACGAGCAGTACTTC
- | TRBD1 | TRBJ2-2 | TRBV7-9 | CASSFYEGATGELFF | TGTGCCAGCAGCTTTTACGAGGGGGCCACCGGGGAGCTGTTTTTT
- | TRBD1 | TRBJ1-4 | TRBV27 | CASSPRGNNEKLFF | TGTGCCAGCAGTCCCAGGGGGAATAATGAAAAACTGTTTTTT
- | - | TRBJ1-1 | TRBV5-1 | CASSLNANTNTEAFF | TGCGCCAGCAGCTTAAACGCCAACACGAACACTGAAGCTTTCTTT
- | - | TRBJ2-5 | TRBV6-1 | CAILRQGLGQVTQYF | TGTGCCATCCTCCGGCAGGGATTGGGTCAGGTGACCCAGTACTTC
- | - | TRBJ2-3 | TRBV30 | CAWSRQVDTQYF | TGTGCCTGGAGTAGGCAGGTAGATACGCAGTATTTT
few | - | TRBJ1-4 | TRBV11-3 | CASSLGDINEKLFF | TGTGCCAGCAGCTTAGGGGACATTAATGAAAAACTGTTTTTT
few | TRBD1 | TRBJ1-1 | TRBV5-1 | CASSSGQPNTEAFF | TGCGCCAGCAGCTCGGGACAGCCGAACACTGAAGCTTTCTTT
- | - | TRBJ2-7 | TRBV14 | CASSQDIWGRDF | TGTGCCAGCAGCCAAGACATATGGGGCAGGGACTTC
- | TRBD1 | TRBJ1-4 | TRBV2 | CASSDHRGQEKLFF | TGTGCCAGCAGTGACCACAGGGGGCAGGAAAAACTGTTTTTT
- | TRBD2 | TRBJ2-1 | TRBV4-1 | CASSQAPIPSGGSSYNEQFF | TGCGCCAGCAGCCAAGCGCCAATACCTAGCGGAGGGAGCTCCTACAATGAGCAGTTCTTC